The T cell receptor (beta chain) under discussion was sequenced for a study of T cells in Graves' hyperthyroidism and ophthalmopathy (dated by TCRdb to between 2019 and 2020). Regarding the study in general: Peripheral blood was collected at initial diagnosis, before any treatment. Following sampling, methimazole starting at 30 mg daily was given to hyperthyroidism patients, and high-dose intravenous methylprednisolone was given to ophthalmopathy patients. Thyroid tissue and blood T-cell repertoires from about six Graves' hyperthyroidism patients were also compared in the study. Whether ophthalmopathy could be predicted prospectively was tested in an independent validation cohort made up of under 20 hyperthyroidism patients plus 17 patients who later progressed to ophthalmopathy. A discovery cohort of about a hundred patients, 43 with Graves' ophthalmopathy and 55 to 65 with stable Graves' hyperthyroidism, was used to find distinguishing TCR V-J signatures. According to the paper, TCR Vbeta CDR3 sequencing was carried out on 135 peripheral blood samples, which came from fewer than 50 ophthalmopathy, under 80 hyperthyroidism and about 17 progressor patients. The 100 discovery patients were divided at random into training and test sets in a 7:3 ratio. Study-level results and caveats: A 13 V-J signature model separated ophthalmopathy from stable hyperthyroidism, with around 88% sensitivity and just under 84% specificity in cross-validation and 80%/75% in testing. No statistical method was used to set the sample size in advance, and investigators knew the group allocation. In validation, progression to ophthalmopathy was predicted by the model with 70% to 71% sensitivity and 72.22% specificity, a median of roughly six months before onset. Most expanded thyroid clonotypes (frequency above 0.001) were also found in blood, which suggests that blood repertoires may mirror thyroid immune responses.

The TCR beta CDR3 regions were amplified from the RNA transcripts. A first-round RT-PCR of the TCR CDR3 used the HTBI primer set with the Qiagen OneStep RT-PCR kit. A second multiplex PCR round built the libraries, followed by size selection and purification. Paired-end sequencing of the libraries was performed with 100 bp reads on an Illumina HiSeq2000. The original pipeline was this. SOAPnuke was used to process the raw data, removing reads that contained adapters or uncalled bases, had a mean Phred below 15, or lacked an exact match to the constant primer or identifier. High-quality paired reads were merged using COPE v1.2.5, and each unique nucleotide sequence was defined as a clonotype. MiTCR v1.1 was used to align the clonotypes against IMGT TRBV, TRBD and TRBJ reference segments. Analysis was restricted to V-J combinations with a frequency above 0.0001, which covered 99.2% of repertoires. A TCS score was defined as the ratio of F50 (clonal expansion) to E x V (chaos), with BLOSUM62-based TCRdist applied between CDR3 peptides within each V-J. Welch's t-statistics and random forest reduced roughly 530 V-J features to about 12, which were used in a naive Bayes classifier (R e1071). In TCRdb, the public reads were trimmed at Q25 with fastp and aligned with MiXCR, with productive beta chains retained. A single entry per CDR3 protein holds the most common genes and DNA from its merged rows. The V and J calls were determined by TCRdb, not by the authors. The sample has a few hundred thousand distinct CDR3 sequences on record, roughly 14% of them singletons. 5.8% of the sample comes from the top ten.

This clonotype was observed many times. There is no known antigen for this receptor. Base qualities are missing; no much larger clone stands one base away. Hyperthyroidism patients were aged 18 to 65 years and newly diagnosed, with disease duration of less than 2 months. The study excluded patients with uncontrolled infections, other autoimmune diseases, pregnancy or lactation. Clinical symptoms, serum thyroxine and TRAb, thyroid ultrasound, and orbital computed tomography formed the basis for the diagnoses. Blood from progressor patients was collected at the time of first diagnosis with hyperthyroidism, before any ophthalmopathy symptoms had appeared. Ficoll-Paque density gradient centrifugation was used to isolate PBMCs from around 10 ml of fresh peripheral blood. Patients classed as progressors first received a Graves' hyperthyroidism diagnosis and then went on to develop ophthalmopathy during follow-up. Total RNA was extracted using Trizol reagent, and RNA quality was assessed on an Agilent 2100 Bioanalyzer.

The sequence was collected from a woman aged 25-40 years with Graves' hyperthyroidism that later progressed to Graves' ophthalmopathy. What was sequenced was blood.

The nucleotide sequence is TGTGCCAGCAGTCGACAGGGGAGCTTCTACGAGCAGTACTTC. This translates into CASSRQGSFYEQYF. The chain joins TRBV3-1 to TRBJ2-7, with 8 bases aligning to TRBD1. Sequences LGHDT (CDR1) and YNNKEL (CDR2) are obtained from the germline V gene (reference sequence). The CDR3 sequence holds 14 residues, the cysteine and phenylalanine included. Only the CDR3 part of the read is kept: 42 bases, read in frame from the first base. Germline trimming: 6 bases from V, 3 bases from J; junction bases outside gene matches: 7.